This entry lists 32 T cell receptor beta chains sequenced from one sample in a study of cytomegalovirus exposure and HLA in healthy donors. Profiling relied on immunoSEQ multiplex PCR, and the TCRdb table lists in-frame clones only, not all of them. Here the sample spans around 190,000 clones, 81% being singletons. The sample taken for sequencing was PBMCs. These receptors all come from a woman aged 30 to 39 in good health and CMV-seronegative.

V gene TRBV7-9 combines with J gene TRBJ1-2, with 7 bases matching TRBD1. There are 15 residues in the CDR3. Trimming took 5 bases from V and 4 from J; bases not matched to a gene: 10. Germline V gives CDR1 SEHNR, CDR2 FQNEAQ (reference sequence). CDR3 loop: CASSLTGAYLYGYTF. CDR3 coding DNA: TGTGCCAGCAGCCTTACAGGGGCATATCTCTATGGCTACACCTTC.

The chain recombines TRBV5-6 with TRBJ1-2; TRBD1 aligns across 7 bases. The CDR3 covers 12 residues. With V trimmed by 6 bases and J by 2 bases, 1 base remained unmatched. Germline V lookup: CDR1 SGHDT, CDR2 YYEEEE. The CDR3: CASTQGNYGYTF. CDR3 DNA sequence: TGTGCCAGCACACAGGGGAACTATGGCTACACCTTC.

Only a few counts were recorded for this clone. The J gene is TRBJ1-1, the V gene TRBV11-3, with D possibly matching TRBD1 (6 bases). The CDR3 is made up of 11 amino acids. V lost 5 bases and J 10 bases, leaving 11 bases between the germline ends. Germline V gene data show CDR1 as SGHNT and CDR2 as YENEEA. The CDR3 DNA reads as TGTGCCAGCAGCGTAGCAGGGGTAGCTTTCTTT. Translating it yields CASSVAGVAFF.

This clone was counted between two and nine times. This chain uses TRBV28 with TRBJ1-2; D not resolved. There are 12 residues in the CDR3. The germline V gene encodes CDR1 MDHEN and CDR2 SYDVKM. Trimming removed 2 bases from V and 7 bases from J, with 8 bases in between. The CDR3 here is CASSLRVFGYTF. In nucleotides, the CDR3 is TGTGCCAGCAGTTTACGTGTGTTTGGCTACACCTTC.

The chain combines TRBV6-5 with TRBJ1-2, with 7 bases fitting TRBD1. CDR3 size: 14 residues. Unmatched junction bases numbered 5, after V lost 6 bases and J lost 1 base. Germline V gene sequence: CDR1 MNHEY, CDR2 SVGAGI. As DNA, the CDR3 is TGTGCCAGCAGGCCCGGGACAGTTAACTATGGCTACACCTTC. Its protein is CASRPGTVNYGYTF.

This chain joins TRBV29-1 and TRBJ2-7, with D possibly TRBD2 on 5 matching bases. The V end lost 7 bases, the J end lost 1 base, and 8 bases lay between the germline ends. Germline V lookup: CDR1 SQVTM, CDR2 ANQGSEA. The CDR3 spans 11 residues. This CDR3 is CSGRGSYEQYF. CDR3 bases: TGCAGCGGTAGAGGGTCCTACGAGCAGTACTTC.

CDR3 protein: CASAKSSGGANTGELFF. DNA for the CDR3: TGTGCCAGCGCAAAAAGTAGCGGGGGGGCAAACACCGGGGAGCTGTTTTTT. V gene TRBV2 combines with J gene TRBJ2-2; 11 bases are shared with TRBD2. CDR3 size: 17 residues. V dropped 8 bases and J dropped 2; count of bases not matched to a gene: 10. Germline CDR1 and CDR2: SNHLY and FYNNEI.

This chain connects TRBV5-1 to TRBJ2-2, with 10 positions matching TRBD1. The length of the CDR3 is 15 residues. The ends lost 4 bases at V and 6 bases at J; junction bases unmatched: 6. The germline CDR1 and CDR2 sequences are SGHRS and YFSETQ. CDR3 DNA: TGCGCCAGCAGCCTCCGGACAGGGGGGGCCGGGGAGCTGTTTTTT. It translates to CASSLRTGGAGELFF.

This chain joins TRBV6-1 and TRBJ2-7, with D tentatively TRBD1 (5 bases). This CDR3 has 15 amino acids. Trimming cost V 3 bases and J 2 bases, with 14 bases left between them. From germline, CDR1 is MNHNS and CDR2 SASEGT. The CDR3 spells CASSEDTEVTYEQYF. Here the CDR3 DNA reads TGTGCCAGCAGTGAGGACACCGAGGTTACCTACGAGCAGTACTTC.

This chain connects TRBV7-8 to TRBJ2-7, with a tentative D call TRBD1 (5 bases). The V end lost 2 bases, the J end lost 2 bases, and 19 bases lay between the germline ends. This CDR3 has 17 amino acids. Germline CDR1 is SGHVS and CDR2 is FQNEAQ. Here the CDR3 reads CASSLSSGQGYTYEQYF. CDR3 nucleotides: TGTGCCAGCAGCTTAAGCTCGGGTCAGGGTTATACCTACGAGCAGTACTTC.

The chain has TRBV11-2 and TRBJ2-7; tentative D call: TRBD1 (6 bases). The CDR3 spans 14 residues. Trimming pared 1 base from V and 4 bases from J, leaving 11 bases between. In germline, CDR1 is SGHAT, CDR2 FQNNGV. The CDR3 DNA reads as TGTGCCAGCAGCTTAGGACAGGCGGTATACGAGCAGTACTTC. Its protein product is CASSLGQAVYEQYF. The full variable domain, with the rest looked up from reference TRBV11-2 and TRBJ2-7, is EAGVAQSPRYKIIEKRQSVAFWCNPISGHATLYWYQQILGQGPKLLIQFQNNGVVDDSQLPKDRFSAERLKGVDSTLKIQPAKLEDSAVYLCASSLGQAVYEQYFGPGTRLTVT.

This chain connects TRBV7-4 to TRBJ2-7; 7 bases align to TRBD1. The CDR3 sequence is 17 residues long. From germline, CDR1 is SGHVT and CDR2 SQSDAQ. Germline trimming cut 1 base from V and 0 bases from J; bases unmatched to any gene: 9. In DNA, the CDR3 is TGTGCCAGCAGCTTAGTCCAGGACAGGCTTCTCTCCTACGAGCAGTACTTC. It translates to CASSLVQDRLLSYEQYF.

The sample holds a few counts of this clone. The CDR3 DNA sequence: TGTGCCAGTAGTATAGGGGCGCCACGCACAGATACGCAGTATTTT. This encodes CASSIGAPRTDTQYF. The gene calls are TRBV19 and TRBJ2-3; D gene uncertain. CDR1 and CDR2 from the germline V gene are LNHDA and SQIVND (reference sequence). Trimming removed 1 base at V and 1 base at J, with 9 bases between. The CDR3 runs to 15 residues.

The gene calls are TRBV11-2 and TRBJ2-3, with D hard to call. Germline V gene data show CDR1 as SGHAT and CDR2 as FQNNGV. The V end lost 1 base, the J end lost 4 bases, and 6 bases lay between the germline ends. The CDR3 runs to 13 residues. This chain's CDR3 is CASSLALADTQYF. In DNA form, the CDR3 reads TGTGCCAGCAGCTTAGCCCTAGCAGATACGCAGTATTTT. Supplemented by reference TRBV11-2 and TRBJ2-3, the full variable domain reads EAGVAQSPRYKIIEKRQSVAFWCNPISGHATLYWYQQILGQGPKLLIQFQNNGVVDDSQLPKDRFSAERLKGVDSTLKIQPAKLEDSAVYLCASSLALADTQYFGPGTRLTVL.

The rearrangement links TRBV6-6 to TRBJ1-4; 8 nucleotides align to TRBD1. Germline trimming cut 4 bases from V and 7 bases from J; bases unmatched to any gene: 5. The V gene's germline CDR1 is MNHNY and CDR2 SVGAGI (reference sequence). This CDR3 contains 14 residues. The CDR3 loop reads CASSSGGAGEKLFF. The CDR3 DNA reads as TGTGCCAGCAGTTCAGGGGGCGCGGGTGAAAAACTGTTTTTT.

This rearrangement joins TRBV29-1 to TRBJ2-3, with 8 positions matching TRBD2. The V segment lost 5 bases and the J segment 2 bases; nucleotides outside the gene matches: 6. The CDR3 has 14 residues. Per germline, CDR1 SQVTM and CDR2 ANQGSEA. The DNA for the CDR3 is TGCAGCGTTTGGGCGGGAGGCCACACAGATACGCAGTATTTT. It codes for CSVWAGGHTDTQYF.

The chain employs TRBV10-3 and TRBJ1-2; 9 bases are shared with TRBD1. Looked up from germline, CDR1 is ENHRY and CDR2 is SYGVKD. The junction had 12 bases not matched to a gene; V was cut back by 0 bases and J by 7 bases. The CDR3 is 17 amino acids. The CDR3 loop reads CAISESDLGQGRGGYTF. As DNA, the CDR3 is TGTGCCATCAGTGAGTCCGACCTCGGACAGGGGAGAGGTGGCTACACCTTC.

V gene TRBV5-1 combines with J gene TRBJ1-1; D uncertain. The germline CDR1 and CDR2 sequences are SGHRS and YFSETQ. Trimming took off 5 bases at V and 1 base at J, with 12 bases between the two ends. The CDR3 sequence is 14 residues long. CDR3 loop: CASRPATANTEAFF. In nucleotides, the CDR3 is TGCGCCAGCAGGCCAGCTACAGCGAACACTGAAGCTTTCTTT.

V is TRBV5-1 and J is TRBJ1-5; D unclear. Germline-derived CDR1 and CDR2 are SGHRS and YFSETQ. This CDR3 contains 13 residues. Trimming stripped 5 bases from V and 1 base from J, with 7 bases between. CDR3 DNA: TGCGCCAGCAGTGCGTTGAGCAATCAGCCCCAGCATTTT. It translates to CASSALSNQPQHF.

In its sample, this clone was seen a few times. The DNA for the CDR3 is TGTGCCAGCACGGGGGGCGGCTATGGCTACACCTTC. This codes for CASTGGGYGYTF. The chain carries TRBV2 and TRBJ1-2; a possible D gene is TRBD1 (6 bases). V lost 7 bases and J 4 bases, leaving 10 bases between the germline ends. This CDR3 is 12 amino acids long. Germline V lookup: CDR1 SNHLY, CDR2 FYNNEI.

In DNA form, the CDR3 reads TGCGCCAGCAGCCCCCTGCGACTAGCGGGAGATGAGCAGTTCTTC. This gives the protein CASSPLRLAGDEQFF. V usage is TRBV4-1 and J usage is TRBJ2-1, with TRBD2 matching over 12 bases. CDR3 length: 15 amino acids. Germline CDR1 reads MGHRA; CDR2 reads YSYEKL. Trimming cost V 4 bases and J 8 bases; bases outside gene matches: 6.

This clone has only a few counts. The gene calls are TRBV5-1 and TRBJ1-2; the match to TRBD1 covers 7 bases. The V segment lost 0 bases and the J segment 7 bases; nucleotides outside the gene matches: 6. CDR1 is SGHRS, CDR2 YFSETQ, per germline. This CDR3 is built from 14 residues. As DNA, the CDR3 is TGCGCCAGCAGCTTGGACAGGGGAAGTTCTGGCTACACCTTC. Translation gives CASSLDRGSSGYTF.

In this sample, this clone turned up once. This chain connects TRBV19 to TRBJ1-2, with TRBD1 identical over 9 bases. Trimming took 7 bases from V and 6 from J; bases not matched to a gene: 3. Germline CDR1 is LNHDA and CDR2 is SQIVND (reference sequence). CDR3 length equals 12 residues. The CDR3 DNA reads TGTGCCAGTACTGGGACAGGGAATGGCTACACCTTC. Translating it yields CASTGTGNGYTF. The full variable domain, with the rest looked up from reference TRBV19 and TRBJ1-2, is DGGITQSPKYLFRKEGQNVTLSCEQNLNHDAMYWYRQDPGQGLRLIYYSQIVNDFQKGDIAEGYSVSREKKESFPLTVTSAQKNPTAFYLCASTGTGNGYTFGSGTRLTVV.

The V call is TRBV11-1, the J call TRBJ2-5; D is possibly TRBD1 (6 bases). The V end lost 3 bases, the J end lost 6 bases, and 14 bases lay between the germline ends. Per germline, CDR1 SGHAT and CDR2 FQDESV (reference sequence). This CDR3 spans 14 amino acids. This CDR3 reads CASSFGNREKTQYF. The DNA for the CDR3 is TGTGCCAGCAGCTTCGGGAACAGGGAAAAGACCCAGTACTTC.

This chain uses TRBV4-2 with TRBJ2-7; TRBD2 matches at 8 bases. The trim removed 2 bases at V and 3 bases at J, leaving 9 bases unmatched. This CDR3 comprises 16 residues. Germline V CDR1 and CDR2: LGHNA, YNFKEQ. In DNA form, the CDR3 reads TGTGCCAGCAGCCAACTAGCGGGTCAGGCCGTCTACGAGCAGTACTTC. Translating it yields CASSQLAGQAVYEQYF.

J is TRBJ2-1 and V is TRBV10-1, with D possibly being TRBD1 (5 bases). The CDR3 is made up of 11 amino acids. CDR1 is WNHNN, CDR2 SYGVQD, per germline (reference sequence). CDR3 residues: CAKGFYNEQFF. CDR3 nucleotide sequence: TGCGCAAAGGGGTTCTACAATGAGCAGTTCTTC.

The V gene is TRBV5-1, the J gene TRBJ2-1; the D gene is possibly TRBD1 (5 bases). This CDR3 has 16 amino acids. CDR1 is SGHRS, CDR2 YFSETQ, per germline. V lost 3 bases, J lost 2 bases, and 15 bases lay in between. CDR3 sequence (DNA): TGCGCCAGCAGCTCGGGTCTAGGGGTAACCTACAATGAGCAGTTCTTC. It specifies CASSSGLGVTYNEQFF.

This rearrangement joins TRBV4-1 to TRBJ2-1; possibly TRBD2 for D (5 bases). The CDR3 is 15 amino acids. V was pared by 0 bases and J by 6 bases, with 12 bases between. Germline lookup yields CDR1 MGHRA and CDR2 YSYEKL. The CDR3 bases are TGCGCCAGCAGCCAAGATCCCGGGAAGACCAATGAGCAGTTCTTC. Protein product: CASSQDPGKTNEQFF.

The chain employs TRBV7-9 and TRBJ1-2; 7 nucleotides agree with TRBD1. Germline CDR1 SEHNR, CDR2 FQNEAQ (reference sequence). J was trimmed by 4 bases and V by 0 bases; bases with no gene match: 8. This CDR3 region has 16 residues. The CDR3 spells CASSLAGRGQVYGYTF. CDR3 bases: TGTGCCAGCAGCTTAGCCGGTAGGGGGCAGGTCTATGGCTACACCTTC.

In its sample, this clone was seen once. The rearrangement joins TRBV19 to TRBJ1-5; maybe TRBD1 (6 bases). Trimming left V 5 bases short and J 0 bases short, with 8 bases between. The CDR3 is 14 amino acids. Germline loops: CDR1 LNHDA, CDR2 SQIVND (reference sequence). The CDR3 loop reads CASSDRYSNQPQHF. As DNA, the CDR3 is TGTGCCAGTAGTGACAGGTATAGCAATCAGCCCCAGCATTTT.

The rearrangement links TRBV29-1 to TRBJ1-3; 7 nucleotides match TRBD1. J was trimmed by 2 bases and V by 6 bases; bases with no gene match: 7. Germline V CDR1 and CDR2: SQVTM, ANQGSEA. The CDR3 sequence is 14 residues long. The CDR3 loop is CSVLGQRPGNTIYF. The CDR3 region has the DNA TGCAGCGTGCTGGGACAGCGGCCTGGAAACACCATATATTTT. Full variable domain (rest looked up from reference TRBV29-1 and TRBJ1-3): SAVISQKPSRDICQRGTSLTIQCQVDSQVTMMFWYRQQPGQSLTLIATANQGSEATYESGFVIDKFPISRPNLTFSTLTVSNMSPEDSSIYLCSVLGQRPGNTIYFGEGSWLTVV.

The chain combines TRBV11-2 with TRBJ1-2, with D possibly matching TRBD1 (5 bases). Between the trimmed V and J ends, which lost 9 bases and 2 bases, there was a span of 10 bases. The CDR3 covers 12 residues. The germline CDR1 and CDR2 sequences are SGHAT and FQNNGV. The DNA for the CDR3 is TGTGCCAGTACGGGGGGAAACTATGGCTACACCTTC. This encodes CASTGGNYGYTF.